The 15 T cell receptor beta chains below were found in one sample sequenced in a study of T cells after yellow fever vaccination. TCRdb re-called the 5' RACE reads through MiXCR, storing one row per CDR3 protein. The sample gives just under 600,000 distinct CDR3 sequences, less than 15% of which show up once; about an eighth is in the top ten. This specimen was PBMCs, taken on the day of the yellow fever booster vaccination. Receptors originate from a man aged 25 to 45 who received the YFV17D yellow fever vaccine.

In its sample, this clonotype was seen a few times. The chain links TRBV7-9 to TRBJ1-3, with TRBD1 matching 7 bases. Germline lookup yields CDR1 SEHNR and CDR2 FQNEAQ (reference sequence). The CDR3 is 14 residues long. V lost 7 bases, J lost 2 bases, and 5 bases stayed unmatched. The CDR3 sequence: CASTTQGTGNTIYF. The CDR3 DNA is TGTGCCAGCACCACACAGGGGACTGGAAACACCATATATTTT.

There are a few counts of this clonotype. The rearrangement uses TRBV4-2 and TRBJ2-7; tentatively, D is TRBD1 (5 bases). This CDR3 spans 14 amino acids. Trimming pared 3 bases from V and 3 bases from J, leaving 12 bases between. In germline, CDR1 is LGHNA, CDR2 YNFKEQ. CDR3 residues: CASSQIRQSYEQYF. CDR3 coding DNA: TGTGCCAGCAGCCAGATCAGACAGAGCTACGAGCAGTACTTC.

The rearrangement joins TRBV7-2 to TRBJ2-1; 9 bases line up with TRBD2. Looked up from germline, CDR1 is SGHTA and CDR2 is FQGNSA. The ends lost 3 bases at V and 9 bases at J; junction bases unmatched: 9. This CDR3 comprises 15 residues. CDR3 protein: CASSFGGRALVEQFF. The CDR3 bases are TGTGCCAGCAGCTTCGGCGGGAGGGCCTTGGTTGAGCAGTTCTTC. Full variable domain (remainder filled in from reference TRBV7-2 and TRBJ2-1): GAGVSQSPSNKVTEKGKDVELRCDPISGHTALYWYRQSLGQGLEFLIYFQGNSAPDKSGLPSDRFSAERTGGSVSTLTIQRTQQEDSAVYLCASSFGGRALVEQFFGPGTRLTVL.

This clonotype has only a few counts. V and J are TRBV29-1 and TRBJ2-7; unclear D gene. Germline-derived CDR1 and CDR2 are SQVTM and ANQGSEA. Trimming removed 1 base at V and 6 bases at J, with 7 bases between. The CDR3 length is 11 residues. The CDR3 is CSVEGGTEQYF. CDR3 DNA sequence: TGCAGCGTTGAAGGGGGAACCGAGCAGTACTTC.

This rearrangement joins TRBV25-1 to TRBJ1-2, with 8 bases aligning to TRBD1. The CDR3 covers 14 residues. V lost 4 bases and J lost 8; bases outside the gene matches: 9. Germline V gene lookup returns CDR1 MGHDK and CDR2 SYGVNS. The CDR3 DNA reads as TGTGCCAGCAGTGCGCATGGACAGGGCGGGGGCTACACCTTC. Translation gives CASSAHGQGGGYTF.

This chain joins TRBV18 and TRBJ2-2, with 9 bases identical to TRBD2. This CDR3 has 14 amino acids. Trimming cost V 8 bases and J 5 bases; bases outside gene matches: 6. Germline CDR1 reads KGHSH; CDR2 reads LQKENI. The CDR3 loop reads CASGLATRTGELFF. The CDR3 DNA reads TGTGCCAGCGGACTAGCGACGAGGACCGGGGAGCTGTTTTTT. Full variable domain (rest looked up from reference TRBV18 and TRBJ2-2): NAGVMQNPRHLVRRRGQEARLRCSPMKGHSHVYWYRQLPEEGLKFMVYLQKENIIDESGMPKERFSAEFPKEGPSILRIQQVVRGDSAAYFCASGLATRTGELFFGEGSRLTVL.

This clonotype has only a few counts. J is TRBJ2-3 and V is TRBV7-2, with D perhaps matching TRBD1 (6 bases). Germline V gene data show CDR1 as SGHTA and CDR2 as FQGNSA. Trimming pared 4 bases from V and 2 bases from J, leaving 16 bases between. There are 16 residues in the CDR3. The DNA of the CDR3 is TGTGCCAGCAGCTACCCACGGGACACAGTCACAGATACGCAGTATTTT. Amino acid sequence: CASSYPRDTVTDTQYF.

The table lists this clonotype with a few counts. V gene TRBV20-1 combines with J gene TRBJ2-3; possibly TRBD1 or TRBD2 for D (5 bases each). The germline gives CDR1 DFQATT, CDR2 SNEGSKA (reference sequence). V lost 6 bases to trimming and J lost 0 bases, with 16 bases between them. This CDR3 has 15 residues. The CDR3 DNA sequence: TGCAGTGCGAGTCTAACCCGGGACAGCACAGATACGCAGTATTTT. It encodes CSASLTRDSTDTQYF.

V is TRBV2 and J is TRBJ2-1; 10 bases fit TRBD1. After removal of 6 bases from V and 6 bases from J, the junction contained 17 bases not matched to a gene. CDR3 length: 18 residues. Germline V gene lookup returns CDR1 SNHLY and CDR2 FYNNEI. In DNA, the CDR3 is TGTGCCAGCAGACACCTCTTCCCCGGGACAGGGGTTCGCAATGAGCAGTTCTTC. Amino acid sequence: CASRHLFPGTGVRNEQFF.

This clonotype was seen a handful of times. V usage is TRBV12-3 or TRBV12-4 and J usage is TRBJ2-1; either TRBD1 or TRBD2 may supply D (5 bases each). V gave up 3 bases and J gave up 10 bases, with 13 bases separating them. The CDR3 extends over 13 amino acids. The CDR3: CASSFFGTGEQFF. The CDR3 coding sequence is TGTGCCAGCAGTTTTTTCGGGACGGGGGAGCAGTTCTTC.

The gene calls are TRBV7-9 and TRBJ2-3, with D possibly TRBD2 on 6 matching bases. This CDR3 is 12 amino acids long. The germline V and J ends were trimmed by 3 bases and 10 bases, with 11 bases remaining between them. Germline loops: CDR1 SEHNR, CDR2 FQNEAQ (reference sequence). CDR3 sequence reads: CASSLGLQPQYF. The CDR3 coding sequence is TGTGCCAGCAGCTTGGGACTCCAGCCGCAGTATTTT.

This clonotype was counted between two and nine times. This chain joins TRBV6-5 and TRBJ2-1; 11 bases match TRBD2. The V gene's germline CDR1 is MNHEY and CDR2 SVGAGI. V lost 4 bases to trimming and J lost 1 base; unmatched junction nucleotides: 6. This CDR3 contains 17 residues. CDR3 sequence (DNA): TGTGCCAGCAGTTTGATGGCTAGCGGGGGGTCCTACAATGAGCAGTTCTTC. Its protein product is CASSLMASGGSYNEQFF.

This clonotype has only a few counts. The V and J genes are TRBV4-3 and TRBJ1-5, with D possibly being TRBD1 (6 bases). CDR3 length equals 16 residues. The germline V and J ends were trimmed by 1 base and 5 bases, with 15 bases remaining between them. Germline CDR1 and CDR2: LGHNA and YSLEER. CDR3 sequence (DNA): TGCGCCAGCAGCCAAGGGCTGTCAGGGGACGATCAGCCCCAGCATTTT. Its translation: CASSQGLSGDDQPQHF.

This clonotype has ten or more counts. The chain recombines TRBV12-3 or TRBV12-4 with TRBJ2-1, with a possible D match to TRBD2 (6 bases). V gave up 2 bases and J gave up 9 bases, with 14 bases separating them. The CDR3 has 14 residues. For the CDR3, the DNA is TGTGCCAGCAGTTTAAGGCGGGGTCCCAGTGAGCAGTTCTTC. Translation: CASSLRRGPSEQFF.

V and J are TRBV4-1 and TRBJ2-5; 8 bases match TRBD2. Germline V gene sequence: CDR1 MGHRA, CDR2 YSYEKL. J lost 3 bases, V lost 4 bases, and 7 bases had no gene match. The CDR3 runs to 15 residues. The CDR3 loop reads CASSLGPGLEETQYF. CDR3 DNA: TGCGCCAGCAGCCTTGGACCGGGACTAGAAGAGACCCAGTACTTC.